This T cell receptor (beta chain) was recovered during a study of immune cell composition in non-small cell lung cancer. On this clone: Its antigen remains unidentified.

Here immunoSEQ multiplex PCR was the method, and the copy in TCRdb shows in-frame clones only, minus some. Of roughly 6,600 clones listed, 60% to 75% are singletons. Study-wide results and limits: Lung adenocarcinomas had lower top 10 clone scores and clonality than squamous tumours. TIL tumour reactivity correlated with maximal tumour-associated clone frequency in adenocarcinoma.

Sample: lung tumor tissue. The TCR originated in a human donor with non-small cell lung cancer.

CDR3 sequence: CASSFQGGFVSTQYF. CDR3 DNA sequence: TGCGCCAGCAGTTTTCAGGGAGGGTTTGTTTCAACGCAGTATTTT. The chain joins TRBV5-1 to TRBJ2-3, with TRBD2 matching over 7 bases. The length of the CDR3 is 15 residues. The ends lost 5 bases at V and 9 bases at J; junction bases unmatched: 15. From germline, CDR1 is SGHRS and CDR2 YFSETQ.